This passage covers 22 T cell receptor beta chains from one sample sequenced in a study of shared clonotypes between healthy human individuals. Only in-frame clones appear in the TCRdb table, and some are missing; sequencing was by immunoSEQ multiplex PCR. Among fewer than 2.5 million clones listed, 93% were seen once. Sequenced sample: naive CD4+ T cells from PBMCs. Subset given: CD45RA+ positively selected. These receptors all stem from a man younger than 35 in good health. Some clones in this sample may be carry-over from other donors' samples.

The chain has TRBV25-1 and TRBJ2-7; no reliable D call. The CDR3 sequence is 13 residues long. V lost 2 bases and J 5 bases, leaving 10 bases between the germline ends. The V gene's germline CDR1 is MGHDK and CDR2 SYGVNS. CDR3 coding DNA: TGTGCCAGCAGTGAAGGCGGACGCAACGAGCAGTACTTC. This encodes CASSEGGRNEQYF.

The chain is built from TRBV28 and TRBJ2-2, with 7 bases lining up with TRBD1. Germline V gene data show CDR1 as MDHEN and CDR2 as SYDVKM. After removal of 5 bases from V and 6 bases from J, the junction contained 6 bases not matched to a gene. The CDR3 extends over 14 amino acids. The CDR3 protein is CASSDRAKSGELFF. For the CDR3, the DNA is TGTGCCAGCAGTGACAGGGCCAAGTCCGGGGAGCTGTTTTTT.

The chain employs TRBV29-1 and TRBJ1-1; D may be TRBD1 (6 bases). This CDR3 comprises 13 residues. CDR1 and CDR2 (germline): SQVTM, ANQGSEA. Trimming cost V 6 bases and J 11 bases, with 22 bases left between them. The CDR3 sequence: CSVGEGGRGYAFF. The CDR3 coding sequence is TGCAGCGTCGGAGAGGGTGGCAGGGGATATGCTTTCTTT.

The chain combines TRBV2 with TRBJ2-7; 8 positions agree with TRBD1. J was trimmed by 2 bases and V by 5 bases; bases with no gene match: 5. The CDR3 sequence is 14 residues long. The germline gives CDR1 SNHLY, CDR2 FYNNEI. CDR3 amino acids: CASSPGTGTYEQYF. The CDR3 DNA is TGTGCCAGCAGTCCCGGGACAGGCACCTACGAGCAGTACTTC. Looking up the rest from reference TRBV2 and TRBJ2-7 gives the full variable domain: EPEVTQTPSHQVTQMGQEVILRCVPISNHLYFYWYRQILGQKVEFLVSFYNNEISEKSEIFDDQFSVERPDGSNFTLKIRSTKLEDSAMYFCASSPGTGTYEQYFGPGTRLTVT.

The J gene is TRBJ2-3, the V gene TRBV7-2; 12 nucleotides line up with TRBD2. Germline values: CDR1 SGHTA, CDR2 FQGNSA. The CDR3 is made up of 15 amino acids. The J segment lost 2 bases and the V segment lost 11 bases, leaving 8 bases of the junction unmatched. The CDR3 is CASRLAGATTDTQYF. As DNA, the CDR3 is TGTGCCTCGCGACTAGCGGGAGCCACCACAGATACGCAGTATTTT.

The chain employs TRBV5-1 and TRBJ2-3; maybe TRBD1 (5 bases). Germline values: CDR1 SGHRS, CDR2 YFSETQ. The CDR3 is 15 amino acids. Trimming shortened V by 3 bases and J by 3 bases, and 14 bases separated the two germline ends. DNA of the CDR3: TGCGCCAGCAGCTCCCGGACACCTACAACAGATACGCAGTATTTT. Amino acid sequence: CASSSRTPTTDTQYF.

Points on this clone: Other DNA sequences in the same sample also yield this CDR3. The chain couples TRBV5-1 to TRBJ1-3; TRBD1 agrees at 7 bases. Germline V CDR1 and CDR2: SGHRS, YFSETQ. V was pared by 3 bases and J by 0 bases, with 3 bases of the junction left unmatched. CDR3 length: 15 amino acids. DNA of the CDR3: TGCGCCAGCAGCTCGGGACAGTCCTCTGGAAACACCATATATTTT. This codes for CASSSGQSSGNTIYF.

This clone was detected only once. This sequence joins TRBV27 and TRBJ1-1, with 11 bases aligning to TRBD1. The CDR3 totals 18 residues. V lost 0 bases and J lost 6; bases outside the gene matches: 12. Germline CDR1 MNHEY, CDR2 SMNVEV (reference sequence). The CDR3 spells CASSLSRRTGGGHAEAFF. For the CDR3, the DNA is TGTGCCAGCAGTTTATCTAGGAGGACAGGGGGCGGGCACGCTGAAGCTTTCTTT.

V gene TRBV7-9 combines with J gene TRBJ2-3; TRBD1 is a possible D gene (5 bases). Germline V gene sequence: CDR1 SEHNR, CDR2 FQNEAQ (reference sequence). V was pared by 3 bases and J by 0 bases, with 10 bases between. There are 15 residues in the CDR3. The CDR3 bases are TGTGCCAGCAGCTTTGACAGTCCCAGCACAGATACGCAGTATTTT. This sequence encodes CASSFDSPSTDTQYF.

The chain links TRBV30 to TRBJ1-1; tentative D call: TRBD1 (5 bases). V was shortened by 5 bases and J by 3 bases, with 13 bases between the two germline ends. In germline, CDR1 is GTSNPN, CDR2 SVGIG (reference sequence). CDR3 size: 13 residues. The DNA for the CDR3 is TGTGCCTGGGCTCAGGGTTTGGACACTGAAGCTTTCTTT. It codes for CAWAQGLDTEAFF. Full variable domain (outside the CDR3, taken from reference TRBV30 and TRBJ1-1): SQTIHQWPATLVQPVGSPLSLECTVEGTSNPNLYWYRQAAGRGLQLLFYSVGIGQISSEVPQNLSASRPQDRQFILSSKKLLLSDSGFYLCAWAQGLDTEAFFGQGTRLTVV.

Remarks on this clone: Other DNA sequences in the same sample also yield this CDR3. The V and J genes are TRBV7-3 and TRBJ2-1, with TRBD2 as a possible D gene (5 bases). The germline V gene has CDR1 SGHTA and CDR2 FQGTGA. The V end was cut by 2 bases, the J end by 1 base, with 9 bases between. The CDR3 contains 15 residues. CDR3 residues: CASSLRADSYNEQFF. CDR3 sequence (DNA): TGTGCCAGCAGCTTACGAGCGGATTCCTACAATGAGCAGTTCTTC.

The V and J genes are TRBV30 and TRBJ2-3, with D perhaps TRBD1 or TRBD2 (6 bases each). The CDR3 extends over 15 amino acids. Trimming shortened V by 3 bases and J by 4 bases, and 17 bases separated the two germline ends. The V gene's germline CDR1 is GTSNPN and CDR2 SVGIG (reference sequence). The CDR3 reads CAWSRPGARSDTQYF. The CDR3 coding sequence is TGTGCCTGGAGCCGTCCGGGGGCGCGATCAGATACGCAGTATTTT.

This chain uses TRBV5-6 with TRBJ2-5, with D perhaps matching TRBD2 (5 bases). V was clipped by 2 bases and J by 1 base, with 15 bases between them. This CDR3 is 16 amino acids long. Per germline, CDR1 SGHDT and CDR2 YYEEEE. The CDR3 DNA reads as TGTGCCAGCAGCTTTTCGGCGGGTAGGATCCAAGAGACCCAGTACTTC. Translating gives CASSFSAGRIQETQYF.

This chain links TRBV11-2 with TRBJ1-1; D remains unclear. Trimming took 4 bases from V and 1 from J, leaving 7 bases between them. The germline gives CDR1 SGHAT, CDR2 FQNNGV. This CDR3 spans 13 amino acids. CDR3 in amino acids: CASSSTRNTEAFF. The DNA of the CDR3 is TGTGCCAGCAGCTCTACCCGGAACACTGAAGCTTTCTTT.

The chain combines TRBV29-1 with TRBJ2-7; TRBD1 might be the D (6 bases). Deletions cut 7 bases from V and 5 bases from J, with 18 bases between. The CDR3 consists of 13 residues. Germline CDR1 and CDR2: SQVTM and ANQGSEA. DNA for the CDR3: TGCAGCGGAGGGAACAGGGTGGGCGACGAGCAGTACTTC. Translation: CSGGNRVGDEQYF.

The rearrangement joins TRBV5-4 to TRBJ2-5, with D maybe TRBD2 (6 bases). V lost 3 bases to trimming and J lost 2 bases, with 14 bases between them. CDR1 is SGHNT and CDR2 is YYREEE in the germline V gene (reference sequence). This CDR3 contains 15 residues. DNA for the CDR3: TGTGCCAGCAGCTCGAAACGGGACTCTCAAGAGACCCAGTACTTC. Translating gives CASSSKRDSQETQYF.

Written as DNA, the CDR3 is TGTGCCAGCAGCTCCCGCGGGACAGGGAACACTGAAGCTTTCTTT. The encoded protein is CASSSRGTGNTEAFF. The rearrangement uses TRBV5-4 and TRBJ1-1; 8 bases match TRBD1. The germline V gene encodes CDR1 SGHNT and CDR2 YYREEE (reference sequence). The CDR3 length is 15 residues. Losses at the gene ends were 3 bases for V and 1 base for J; bases not matched to a gene: 5.

Here the CDR3 DNA reads TGTGCCAGCAGAGACTACCTCCAAGAGACCCAGTACTTC. Protein sequence: CASRDYLQETQYF. The chain has TRBV28 and TRBJ2-5, with D maybe TRBD2 (5 bases). Trimming took 6 bases from V and 1 from J, leaving 9 bases between them. Looked up from germline, CDR1 is MDHEN and CDR2 is SYDVKM. This CDR3 is 13 amino acids long.

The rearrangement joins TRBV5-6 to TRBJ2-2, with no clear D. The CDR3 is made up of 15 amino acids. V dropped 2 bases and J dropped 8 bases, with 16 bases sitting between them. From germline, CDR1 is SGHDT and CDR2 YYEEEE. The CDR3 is CASSFGPMSSGELFF. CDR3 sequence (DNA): TGTGCCAGCAGCTTCGGGCCGATGTCGTCTGGGGAGCTGTTTTTT.

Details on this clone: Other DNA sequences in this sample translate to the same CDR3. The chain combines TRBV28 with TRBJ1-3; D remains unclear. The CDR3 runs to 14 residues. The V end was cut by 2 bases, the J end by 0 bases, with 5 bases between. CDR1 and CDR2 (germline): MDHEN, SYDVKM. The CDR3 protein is CASSLAGSGNTIYF. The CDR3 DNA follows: TGTGCCAGCAGTTTAGCGGGCTCTGGAAACACCATATATTTT.

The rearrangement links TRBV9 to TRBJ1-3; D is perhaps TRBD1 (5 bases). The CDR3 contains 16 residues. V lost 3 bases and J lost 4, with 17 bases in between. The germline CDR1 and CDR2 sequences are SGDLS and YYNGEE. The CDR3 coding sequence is TGTGCCAGCAGCGGCCGATCCGCAGGGTCCGGAAACACCATATATTTT. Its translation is CASSGRSAGSGNTIYF.

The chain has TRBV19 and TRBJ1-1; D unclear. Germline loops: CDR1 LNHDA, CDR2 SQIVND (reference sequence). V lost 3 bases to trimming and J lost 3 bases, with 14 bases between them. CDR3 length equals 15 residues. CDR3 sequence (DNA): TGTGCCAGTAGTATGCTGGAGTTGGGGTACACTGAAGCTTTCTTT. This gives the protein CASSMLELGYTEAFF.